This T cell receptor beta chain was retrieved from a study of blood T cell repertoires in COVID-19. Germline-derived CDR1 and CDR2 are ENHRY and SYGVKD. After removal of 6 bases from V and 7 bases from J, the junction contained 8 bases not matched to a gene. This CDR3 is 13 amino acids long. Sequencing used immunoSEQ multiplex PCR; TCRdb keeps in-frame clones, though not all of them. The data hold fewer than 250,000 clones, with around 80% observed a single time. This chain uses TRBV10-3 with TRBJ1-2, with 7 bases that match TRBD1. This clonotype was sampled from a woman aged 60-75 years with COVID-19, enrolled during active disease. The sequenced sample was peripheral blood. Written as DNA, the CDR3 is TGTGCCATCAGGACCACAGGGGTAGGTGGCTACACCTTC. Encoded protein: CAIRTTGVGGYTF.